These T cell receptor beta chains were read from a single sample in a study of Ad26.COV2.S vaccination and SARS-CoV-2 variants. Some clones are missing from TCRdb's copy, which holds only in-frame ones; the method was immunoSEQ multiplex PCR. The sample lists fewer than 500,000 clones; roughly 89% were seen once. The sample was peripheral blood, taken in a trial of Ad26.COV2.S vaccine versus placebo. Receptors originate from a person aged 18-65 years who received the Ad26.COV2.S COVID-19 vaccine or a placebo. CDR3s include the opening cysteine and the closing phenylalanine or tryptophan. D genes are given only for firm matches. The listing skips clone size in some rows; elsewhere it reads once, few, many or a size class.

CDR3,DNA,D,J,V,size
CATSEVAGAQNEQFF,TGTGCCACCAGTGAGGTAGCGGGAGCTCAAAATGAGCAGTTCTTC,TRBD2,TRBJ2-1,TRBV24-1,-
CAWSVRGGQPQHF,TGTGCCTGGAGTGTACGGGGGGGGCAGCCCCAGCATTTT,-,TRBJ1-5,TRBV30,-
CASSLTPGTGDTEAFF,TGTGCCAGCAGCCTTACCCCCGGGACAGGGGACACTGAAGCTTTCTTT,TRBD1,TRBJ1-1,TRBV11-2,-
CASSLSPHGGNQPQHF,TGCGCCAGCAGCTTGAGTCCCCATGGGGGCAATCAGCCCCAGCATTTT,-,TRBJ1-5,TRBV5-1,-
CASSFVNEQFF,TGCGCCAGCAGCTTTGTCAATGAGCAGTTCTTC,-,TRBJ2-1,TRBV5-1,-
CASSFLETGHNSPLHF,TGTGCCAGCAGTTTTCTAGAGACAGGGCATAATTCACCCCTCCACTTT,TRBD1,TRBJ1-6,TRBV27,-
CASSLAGDRGEAFF,TGCGCCAGCAGCTTGGCAGGGGACAGGGGTGAAGCTTTCTTT,TRBD1,TRBJ1-1,TRBV5-1,-
CASSVEGSESYNEQFF,TGTGCCAGCAGCGTAGAGGGTAGCGAATCCTACAATGAGCAGTTCTTC,-,TRBJ2-1,TRBV9,-
CASSPTVSPYEQYF,TGTGCCAGCAGCCCGACAGTTTCCCCCTACGAGCAGTACTTC,-,TRBJ2-7,TRBV13,-
CASSLVLAGGQETQYF,TGTGCCAGCAGCTTGGTCCTAGCGGGAGGGCAAGAGACCCAGTACTTC,TRBD2,TRBJ2-5,TRBV5-6,-
CASSFLDPRQETQYF,TGTGCCAGCAGCTTTCTTGACCCACGACAAGAGACCCAGTACTTC,-,TRBJ2-5,TRBV5-4,-
CASSLQGPDGEQYF,TGTGCCAGCAGCCTACAGGGGCCGGACGGCGAGCAGTACTTC,TRBD1,TRBJ2-7,TRBV7-9,few
CASSLQGNYGYTF,TGTGCCAGCAGCTTACAGGGGAACTATGGCTACACCTTC,-,TRBJ1-2,TRBV7-9,-
CASSEQDMNYGYTF,TGTGCCAGCAGTGAACAGGACATGAACTATGGCTACACCTTC,-,TRBJ1-2,TRBV2,-
CASSKRDYNRLNTGELFF,TGTGCCAGTAGTAAAAGGGATTACAACCGCCTAAACACCGGGGAGCTGTTTTTT,-,TRBJ2-2,TRBV19,once
CASSHGTAGRETQYF,TGTGCCAGCAGCCATGGGACGGCCGGACGGGAGACCCAGTACTTC,-,TRBJ2-5,TRBV5-4,-
CASSAGQGRASYEQYF,TGTGCCAGCTCCGCGGGACAGGGGAGGGCGTCCTACGAGCAGTACTTC,TRBD1,TRBJ2-7,TRBV18,-
CASSWTGMVPNYGYTF,TGTGCCAGCAGCTGGACAGGGATGGTACCCAACTATGGCTACACCTTC,TRBD1,TRBJ1-2,TRBV7-8,-
CASSPQSTTGNSPLHF,TGTGCCAGCTCACCACAGTCCACGACAGGGAATTCACCCCTCCACTTT,TRBD1,TRBJ1-6,TRBV18,-
CASSQVGGTEAFF,TGTGCCAGCAGCCAAGTCGGGGGCACTGAAGCTTTCTTT,-,TRBJ1-1,TRBV3-1/TRBV3-2,-
CASSLTANTEAFF,TGTGCCAGCAGTTTAACAGCAAACACTGAAGCTTTCTTT,-,TRBJ1-1,TRBV6-6,-
CASSKPGQVNTEAFF,TGTGCCAGTAGTAAACCGGGACAAGTTAACACTGAAGCTTTCTTT,-,TRBJ1-1,TRBV19,-
CASSLASGYTDTQYF,TGTGCCAGCAGTTTGGCAAGCGGGTATACAGATACGCAGTATTTT,-,TRBJ2-3,TRBV28,-
CASSLGVDYVGSQYF,TGCGCCAGCAGCTTGGGAGTAGACTACGTAGGGAGCCAGTACTTC,-,TRBJ2-5,TRBV5-1,-
CASSIRVRTDTQYF,TGTGCCAGTAGTATAAGGGTTAGGACAGATACGCAGTATTTT,-,TRBJ2-3,TRBV19,-
CASSQSTGWSGEKLFF,TGCGCCAGCAGTCAATCGACAGGGTGGTCTGGTGAAAAACTGTTTTTT,TRBD1,TRBJ1-4,TRBV23-1,-
CASGRGVSGNQPQHF,TGTGCCAGCGGCCGAGGGGTATCTGGCAATCAGCCCCAGCATTTT,-,TRBJ1-5,TRBV6-4,once
CASSPWGWQGAFHGYTF,TGTGCCAGCAGCCCGTGGGGTTGGCAGGGGGCATTTCATGGCTACACCTTC,TRBD1,TRBJ1-2,TRBV5-6,-
CASSDPPYKTSGLYNEQFF,TGTGCCAGCAGCGACCCGCCCTATAAGACTAGCGGGCTCTACAATGAGCAGTTCTTC,TRBD2,TRBJ2-1,TRBV9,-
CASSQDGFNEKLFF,TGCGCCAGCAGCCAAGATGGGTTTAATGAAAAACTGTTTTTT,-,TRBJ1-4,TRBV4-3,-
CASSPSTSGGIRGTGELFF,TGTGCCAGCAGCCCGTCGACTAGCGGGGGGATCCGGGGGACCGGGGAGCTGTTTTTT,TRBD2,TRBJ2-2,TRBV9,-
CASSFTARTGNRNIQYF,TGCGCCAGCAGCTTCACCGCCCGGACAGGGAACAGGAACATTCAGTACTTC,TRBD1,TRBJ2-4,TRBV5-1,-
CASSIGTGDNEQFF,TGTGCCAGTAGTATCGGGACAGGGGACAATGAGCAGTTCTTC,TRBD1,TRBJ2-1,TRBV19,-
CASSYFQGAYNEQFF,TGTGCCAGCAGTTACTTCCAGGGGGCCTACAATGAGCAGTTCTTC,TRBD1,TRBJ2-1,TRBV6-2/TRBV6-3,-
CASSLWTSRNTGELFF,TGTGCCAGCAGCCTCTGGACTAGCCGGAACACCGGGGAGCTGTTTTTT,TRBD2,TRBJ2-2,TRBV7-8,-
CASSPTGGVNTEAFF,TGTGCCAGCAGCCCCACCGGGGGCGTTAACACTGAAGCTTTCTTT,-,TRBJ1-1,TRBV6-5,-
CASSPGDGVGNEQFF,TGTGCCAGCAGCCCCGGGGATGGGGTTGGCAATGAGCAGTTCTTC,-,TRBJ2-1,TRBV9,-
CASSQESPRFGYGYTF,TGTGCCAGCAGCCAAGAGTCCCCCCGATTCGGCTATGGCTACACCTTC,-,TRBJ1-2,TRBV4-2,-
CASSPKTGQGTDTQYF,TGTGCCAGCAGCCCTAAGACAGGACAGGGGACAGATACGCAGTATTTT,TRBD1,TRBJ2-3,TRBV3-1/TRBV3-2,-
CASSQDRAGFSYEQYF,TGTGCCAGCAGCCAAGATCGGGCAGGGTTCTCCTACGAGCAGTACTTC,-,TRBJ2-7,TRBV3-1/TRBV3-2,-
CASSLYGGAGDTQYF,TGTGCCAGCAGCTTATATGGGGGGGCCGGAGATACGCAGTATTTT,-,TRBJ2-3,TRBV7-2,-